This is a list of T cell receptor beta chains from one sample in a study of blood T cell repertoires in COVID-19. Method: immunoSEQ multiplex PCR; TCRdb's copy keeps in-frame clones and lacks some. The repertoire holds about 89,000 clones, about 83% seen once, with approximately 51% in the top ten. The sample was peripheral blood. The receptor source for this set is a human donor in a cohort sampled during active COVID-19. CDR3s include the opening cysteine and the closing phenylalanine or tryptophan. The D gene is left open where the match is weak. Size is stated for part of the rows, as once, few or many counts, or as a class when the clone is expanded.

>TRBJ2-3|TRBD1|TRBV28|NA
TGTGCCACCCGGACAGGGGGCAATACAGATACGCAGTATTTT
CATRTGGNTDTQYF
>TRBJ2-1|TRBD2|TRBV5-1|NA
TGCGCCAGCAGCTTGGTAGCGGGAGCCTACAATGAGCAGTTCTTC
CASSLVAGAYNEQFF
>TRBJ1-4|TRBD1|TRBV28|NA
TGTGCCAGCAGTCCGACAGGGGGCTCTGAAAAACTGTTTTTT
CASSPTGGSEKLFF
>TRBJ2-5|NA|TRBV27|NA
TGTGCCAGCATGCGAAGACAGTACCAAGAGACCCAGTACTTC
CASMRRQYQETQYF
>TRBJ2-7|TRBD1|TRBV5-8|NA
TGTGCCAGCAGCAGACAGGGGTTTGGCTACGAGCAGTACTTC
CASSRQGFGYEQYF
>TRBJ1-6|NA|TRBV12-2|few
TGTGCAAGTCGCTTAGCCGGGGGAACCTATAATTCACCCCTCCACTTT
CASRLAGGTYNSPLHF
>TRBJ1-1|NA|TRBV7-2|NA
TGTGCCAGCAGCTTAAAACGGGGGATGAACACTGAAGCTTTCTTT
CASSLKRGMNTEAFF
>TRBJ2-3|NA|TRBV11-2|NA
TGTGCCAGCAGCTTAGATCTGGACGGACACACAGATACGCAGTATTTT
CASSLDLDGHTDTQYF
>TRBJ2-7|NA|TRBV6-6|NA
TGTGCCAGCACCTTATCAGGGGTATCCTACGAGCAGTACTTC
CASTLSGVSYEQYF
>TRBJ2-7|NA|TRBV7-9|NA
TGTGCCAGCAGCCAGGACAGTTACGAGCAGTACTTC
CASSQDSYEQYF
>TRBJ2-1|TRBD2|TRBV2|NA
TGTGCCAGCGGGTGGACTAGCGGCGCTAATGAGCAGTTCTTC
CASGWTSGANEQFF
>TRBJ2-2|NA|TRBV30|NA
TGTGCCGCTAGTAGGGGGAACACCGGGGAGCTGTTTTTT
CAASRGNTGELFF
>TRBJ2-7|NA|TRBV7-9|NA
TGTGCCAGCAGCCCTGGTAATGTAGTCCACGAGCAGTACTTC
CASSPGNVVHEQYF
>TRBJ1-1|TRBD1|TRBV19|NA
TGTGCCAGTAGCGCCCGTTGGGGGACAGTAAACACTGAAGCTTTCTTT
CASSARWGTVNTEAFF
>TRBJ2-7|NA|TRBV25-1|NA
TGTGCCAGCAGAAGCACCCGGTTTACCTACGAGCAGTACTTC
CASRSTRFTYEQYF
>TRBJ2-3|TRBD2|TRBV4-3|many
TGCGCCAGCAGCCAAGAGAGAGGACTAGCGTTGGGGCAAGGCACAGATACGCAGTATTTT
CASSQERGLALGQGTDTQYF
>TRBJ1-1|NA|TRBV7-6|NA
TGTGCCAGCAGCTTAGAAGTACCACAGTCGAACACTGAAGCTTTCTTT
CASSLEVPQSNTEAFF
>TRBJ2-7|TRBD1|TRBV6-5|many
TGTGCCAGCAGTCCCTCCGGGACAGGGAACGAGCAGTACTTC
CASSPSGTGNEQYF
>TRBJ2-3|NA|TRBV10-3|NA
TGTGCCATCAGTTTGACTAGCACAGATACGCAGTATTTT
CAISLTSTDTQYF
>TRBJ2-5|TRBD1|TRBV30|NA
TGTGCCTGGAGTATGGGACAGGGGGACAAAGAGACCCAGTACTTC
CAWSMGQGDKETQYF
>TRBJ1-1|NA|TRBV3-1/TRBV3-2|NA
TGTGCCAGCAGCCAAGCAGGGTATAACACTGAAGCTTTCTTT
CASSQAGYNTEAFF
>TRBJ1-4|NA|TRBV4-1|NA
TGCGCCAGCAGCCAAGATTGGGCAGGGCTAGGAGAAAAACTGTTTTTT
CASSQDWAGLGEKLFF
>TRBJ2-1|NA|TRBV7-6|NA
TGTGCCAGCAGCTTAAGTATTGGCGGAAGAGGAGGAAATGAGCAGTTCTTC
CASSLSIGGRGGNEQFF
>TRBJ1-3|NA|TRBV5-1|NA
TGCGCCAGCAGCTTGTTTGGGCAGAGCATCTCTGGAAACACCATATATTTT
CASSLFGQSISGNTIYF
>TRBJ2-7|NA|TRBV11-2|NA
TGTGCCAGCAGATGGACAGTAACCTACGAGCAGTACTTC
CASRWTVTYEQYF
>TRBJ2-1|TRBD2|TRBV7-2|NA
TGTGCCAGCAGCGCCGGACTAGCGGGAGTCAGTGAGCAGTTCTTC
CASSAGLAGVSEQFF